These 27 T cell receptor beta chains were sequenced from one sample in a study of vaccination and CD4 T cells after COVID-19. Their antigens are not known. The treatment denotes: roughly ten-day PBMC culture with coronavirus spike peptide pools or control peptides (ViraFEST assay). The collection of CD4+ T cells from the unexposed donor took place before the COVID-19 pandemic (2011-2018). At the Johns Hopkins FTIC core, DNA taken from cultured CD4+ T cells was sequenced by way of the Oncomine TCR Beta short-read assay. TCRdb redid the calling of the PCR reads with MiXCR, one entry per CDR3 protein. The data hold several thousand distinct CDR3 sequences, with under 60% observed a single time. Sequences were obtained from CD4+ T cells from blood, cultured in vitro. The receptor set was obtained from a human donor in good health.

This clonotype was picked up a small number of times. This rearrangement joins TRBV20-1 to TRBJ1-5; D possibly corresponds to TRBD1 (6 bases). Trimming took off 1 base at V and 1 base at J, with 8 bases between the two ends. There are 14 residues in the CDR3. Germline V gene sequence: CDR1 DFQATT, CDR2 SNEGSKA (reference sequence). CDR3 coding DNA: TGCAGTGCTAGAGTGCAGGGGAGCAATCAGCCCCAGCATTTT. Translated: CSARVQGSNQPQHF.

This clonotype was found a few times. The chain links TRBV6-1 to TRBJ1-5, with no clear D. The V gene lost 7 bases and the J gene lost 0 bases, with 13 bases spanning the gap. The CDR3 extends over 15 amino acids. Germline V lookup: CDR1 MNHNS, CDR2 SASEGT. The DNA for the CDR3 is TGTGCCAGCATCCATACCGTTCCTAGCAATCAGCCCCAGCATTTT. Translated: CASIHTVPSNQPQHF.

The genes are TRBV28 and TRBJ1-1; D remains unclear. V was cut by 5 bases and J by 11 bases, with 15 bases left in between. Per the germline V gene, CDR1 is MDHEN and CDR2 is SYDVKM. The CDR3 totals 12 residues. CDR3 sequence: CASSLLMSKAFF. The CDR3 DNA is TGTGCCAGCAGTCTTTTGATGAGTAAGGCTTTCTTT.

The chain recombines TRBV10-1 with TRBJ2-1; D possibly corresponds to TRBD1 (5 bases). CDR3 length equals 14 residues. Germline loops: CDR1 WNHNN, CDR2 SYGVQD (reference sequence). V was pared by 2 bases and J by 7 bases, with 12 bases between. CDR3 DNA sequence: TGCGCCAGCAGTGAGGGGGCAGGTGATAATGAGCAGTTCTTC. It translates to CASSEGAGDNEQFF.

The V and J genes are TRBV19 and TRBJ1-3; a possible D gene is TRBD1 (6 bases). There are 16 residues in the CDR3. V was cut by 7 bases and J by 9 bases, with 25 bases left in between. Germline lookup yields CDR1 LNHDA and CDR2 SQIVND (reference sequence). The CDR3 protein is CASKTTDSLKRGTIYF. In nucleotides, the CDR3 is TGTGCCAGTAAGACCACGGACAGCCTTAAACGCGGCACCATATATTTT.

The sample holds a few counts of this clonotype. The chain has TRBV19 and TRBJ2-2; D possibly corresponds to TRBD2 (5 bases). Trimming pared 1 base from V and 0 bases from J, leaving 9 bases between. This CDR3 has 16 residues. Germline V lookup: CDR1 LNHDA, CDR2 SQIVND (reference sequence). CDR3 sequence: CASSIARAANTGELFF. The CDR3 nucleotides are TGTGCCAGTAGTATAGCGAGGGCCGCGAACACCGGGGAGCTGTTTTTT.

Details on this clonotype: The CDR3 carries no conserved terminal phenylalanine or tryptophan, so it likely arises from a read error. The J gene is TRBJ1-5, the V gene TRBV6-1; D is ambiguous. Trimming stripped 3 bases from V and 6 bases from J, with 6 bases between. CDR3 length: 12 residues. Germline lookup yields CDR1 MNHNS and CDR2 SASEGT. The CDR3 loop is CASSDPAQPQHL. CDR3 sequence (DNA): TGTGCCAGCAGTGACCCTGCTCAGCCCCAGCATCTT.

The J gene is TRBJ1-6, the V gene TRBV5-8; no clear D. CDR3 length: 12 amino acids. V was clipped by 1 base and J by 8 bases, with 4 bases between them. Germline CDR1 reads SGHTS; CDR2 reads YDEGEE. In DNA form, the CDR3 reads TGTGCCAGCAGCTTGTCAGATTCACCCCTCCACTTT. Encoded protein: CASSLSDSPLHF. The variable domain in full, with the rest retrieved from reference TRBV5-8 and TRBJ1-6, is EAGVTQSPTHLIKTRGQQATLRCSPISGHTSVYWYQQALGLGLQFLLWYDEGEERNRGNFPPRFSGRQFPNYSSELNVNALELEDSALYLCASSLSDSPLHFGNGTRLTVT.

CDR3 sequence reads: CATSRDRAHEQYF. CDR3 in DNA: TGTGCCACCAGCAGGGACAGGGCTCACGAGCAGTACTTC. The chain carries TRBV15 and TRBJ2-7, with 8 bases identical to TRBD1. This CDR3 spans 13 amino acids. Germline CDR1 and CDR2: LNHNV and YYDKDF (reference sequence). V trimming: 3 bases; J trimming: 5 bases; junction bases outside the gene matches: 3.

This clonotype showed up just a few times. The V and J genes are TRBV7-2 and TRBJ1-2, with 9 bases fitting TRBD1. This CDR3 has 14 amino acids. Germline V gene sequence: CDR1 SGHTA, CDR2 FQGNSA. The V gene end was trimmed by 6 bases and the J gene end by 4 bases; junction bases not matched to a gene: 6. As DNA, the CDR3 is TGTGCCAGCAGTCGGGACAGGGTGGGCTATGGCTACACCTTC. Its protein is CASSRDRVGYGYTF.

The chain is built from TRBV30 and TRBJ1-5, with TRBD1 matching 9 bases. Germline CDR1 reads GTSNPN; CDR2 reads SVGIG (reference sequence). V shed 8 bases and J 3 bases; nucleotides not matched to a gene: 5. The CDR3 loop spans 13 amino acids. Written as DNA, the CDR3 is TGTGCCCTCCAACAGGGGGCCAATCAGCCCCAGCATTTT. This codes for CALQQGANQPQHF.

This clonotype has just a few counts. The CDR3 protein is CSAKRSEVPYNEQFF. DNA of the CDR3: TGCAGTGCTAAGAGGTCGGAAGTCCCCTACAATGAGCAGTTCTTC. This chain links TRBV20-1 with TRBJ2-1, with no clear D. This CDR3 has 15 amino acids. Germline CDR1 is DFQATT and CDR2 is SNEGSKA (reference sequence). V was shortened by 4 bases and J by 2 bases, with 15 bases between the two germline ends.

This clonotype has just a few counts. The chain combines TRBV7-2 with TRBJ2-5, with D possibly being TRBD2 (5 bases). Germline lookup yields CDR1 SGHTA and CDR2 FQGNSA. This CDR3 spans 11 amino acids. V was cut by 4 bases and J by 7 bases, with 7 bases left in between. The CDR3 loop reads CASSSGVTQYF. CDR3 coding DNA: TGTGCCAGCAGCTCCGGGGTGACCCAGTACTTC.

The chain is built from TRBV7-8 and TRBJ2-7; maybe TRBD2 (5 bases). V was shortened by 2 bases and J by 6 bases, with 20 bases between the two germline ends. Germline V gene sequence: CDR1 SGHVS, CDR2 FQNEAQ. The CDR3 sequence is 16 residues long. The CDR3 bases are TGTGCCAGCAGCTTAATGGGTGAGCCGAGGGATCGCGAGCAGTACTTC. This encodes CASSLMGEPRDREQYF.

This clonotype is judged medium-sized. This sequence joins TRBV29-1 and TRBJ2-7, with TRBD1 as a possible D gene (6 bases). The germline V gene has CDR1 SQVTM and CDR2 ANQGSEA. The CDR3 length is 13 residues. The V and J ends lost 5 bases and 7 bases respectively, with 18 bases between them. CDR3 sequence reads: CSVTRRGTREQYF. The DNA of the CDR3 is TGCAGCGTTACAAGAAGGGGGACAAGGGAGCAGTACTTC.

The rearrangement joins TRBV19 to TRBJ2-3, with no clear D. This CDR3 contains 14 residues. Trimming took off 5 bases at V and 4 bases at J, with 13 bases between the two ends. CDR1 and CDR2 from the germline V gene are LNHDA and SQIVND (reference sequence). For the CDR3, the DNA is TGTGCCAGTAGTTATTTCGGTGGCGCAGATACGCAGTATTTT. Translation: CASSYFGGADTQYF.

V gene TRBV5-4 combines with J gene TRBJ1-2; D is possibly TRBD1 (6 bases). Deletions cut 7 bases from V and 8 bases from J, with 21 bases between. CDR1 SGHNT and CDR2 YYREEE come from the germline V gene (reference sequence). The CDR3 runs to 14 residues. CDR3 bases: TGTGCCAGCGCCCAGGTGGGGGGCGCGGGCGGCTACACCTTC. Residues: CASAQVGGAGGYTF. The variable domain in full, completed from reference TRBV5-4 and TRBJ1-2, reads ETGVTQSPTHLIKTRGQQVTLRCSSQSGHNTVSWYQQALGQGPQFIFQYYREEENGRGNFPPRFSGLQFPNYSSELNVNALELDDSALYLCASAQVGGAGGYTFGSGTRLTVV.

To note about this clonotype: Sequence at one end of the junction differs from germline and may be a read error. The chain carries TRBV28 and TRBJ1-2; 10 nucleotides match TRBD1. The CDR3 spans 15 residues. Germline assignment: CDR1 MDHEN and CDR2 SYDVKM. The CDR3 DNA reads TGTGCCAGCAGTTCCCGGGACAGGGGATTGTCGTGTCTGGACTTC. It translates to CASSSRDRGLSCLDF.

The chain recombines TRBV19 with TRBJ1-6, with a weak D call TRBD1 (6 bases). Trimming removed 3 bases at V and 6 bases at J, with 9 bases between. This CDR3 has 14 residues. CDR1 and CDR2 (germline): LNHDA, SQIVND (reference sequence). CDR3 coding DNA: TGTGCCAGTAGTATGGGACAACGTAATTCACCCCTCCACTTT. Amino acids: CASSMGQRNSPLHF.

The chain combines TRBV20-1 with TRBJ2-7; 14 bases are a match to TRBD2. Germline CDR1 and CDR2: DFQATT and SNEGSKA (reference sequence). The CDR3 spans 15 residues. The J segment lost 3 bases and the V segment lost 6 bases, leaving 7 bases of the junction unmatched. The chain's CDR3 is CSATGTSGSIYEQYF. The CDR3 DNA sequence: TGCAGTGCAACTGGGACTAGCGGGAGTATCTACGAGCAGTACTTC.

This chain uses TRBV6-1 with TRBJ2-3, with 7 bases fitting TRBD2. CDR1 is MNHNS and CDR2 is SASEGT in the germline V gene. The CDR3 extends over 15 amino acids. Germline trimming cut 6 bases from V and 3 bases from J; bases unmatched to any gene: 9. CDR3: CASRRASGLTDTQYF. The CDR3 nucleotides are TGTGCCAGCAGAAGGGCTAGCGGTTTAACAGATACGCAGTATTTT.

V is TRBV7-8 and J is TRBJ2-5; D assignment may be TRBD1 or TRBD2 (5 bases each). V lost 1 base to trimming and J lost 4 bases, with 10 bases between them. CDR3 length equals 14 residues. From germline, CDR1 is SGHVS and CDR2 FQNEAQ. CDR3 coding DNA: TGTGCCAGCAGCTTAGGGGGACGTGTAGAGACCCAGTACTTC. Translated: CASSLGGRVETQYF.

The sample holds one count of this clonotype. The CDR3 region has the DNA TGTGCCAGCAGTTTCCTTCCGAATTCAGGAAACACCATATATTTT. The encoded protein is CASSFLPNSGNTIYF. The chain employs TRBV28 and TRBJ1-3; D not resolved. Germline-derived CDR1 and CDR2 are MDHEN and SYDVKM. Trimming took 3 bases from V and 4 from J, leaving 13 bases between them. The CDR3 covers 15 residues.

This clonotype was detected a few times. This chain joins TRBV10-3 and TRBJ2-1, with unresolved D. This CDR3 is 12 amino acids long. Looked up from germline, CDR1 is ENHRY and CDR2 is SYGVKD. V lost 3 bases and J lost 9, with 9 bases in between. CDR3 DNA: TGTGCCATCAGTGAATTTATTGGTGAGCAGTTCTTC. Encoded protein: CAISEFIGEQFF.

The V and J genes are TRBV18 and TRBJ2-3; TRBD1 matches 7 bases. The CDR3 is made up of 15 amino acids. With V trimmed by 4 bases and J by 1 base, 5 bases remained unmatched. Germline V CDR1 and CDR2: KGHSH, LQKENI. The CDR3 coding sequence is TGTGCCAGCTCACGCACCACAGGGGGCACAGATACGCAGTATTTT. Translating it yields CASSRTTGGTDTQYF. The full variable domain, with the rest looked up from reference TRBV18 and TRBJ2-3, is NAGVMQNPRHLVRRRGQEARLRCSPMKGHSHVYWYRQLPEEGLKFMVYLQKENIIDESGMPKERFSAEFPKEGPSILRIQQVVRGDSAAYFCASSRTTGGTDTQYFGPGTRLTVL.

J is TRBJ2-2 and V is TRBV12-3 or TRBV12-4, with D perhaps matching TRBD1 (6 bases). The CDR3 is made up of 13 amino acids. Trimming removed 4 bases from V and 6 bases from J, with 9 bases in between. The DNA for the CDR3 is TGTGCCAGCAGTTCACAGGGATCCGGGGAGCTGTTTTTT. This codes for CASSSQGSGELFF.

The chain carries TRBV25-1 and TRBJ1-1; 7 bases are a match to TRBD1. J was trimmed by 1 base and V by 6 bases; bases with no gene match: 5. This CDR3 is built from 14 residues. The V gene's germline CDR1 is MGHDK and CDR2 SYGVNS. CDR3: CASRTRTGNTEAFF. The CDR3 nucleotides read TGTGCCAGCAGGACCCGGACAGGGAACACTGAAGCTTTCTTT.